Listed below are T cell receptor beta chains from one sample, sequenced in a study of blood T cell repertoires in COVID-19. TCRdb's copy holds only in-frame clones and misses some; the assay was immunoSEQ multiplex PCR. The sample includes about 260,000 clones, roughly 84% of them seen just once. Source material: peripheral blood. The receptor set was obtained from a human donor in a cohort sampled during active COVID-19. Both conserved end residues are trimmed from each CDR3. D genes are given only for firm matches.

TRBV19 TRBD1 ASSLYRGSPLH
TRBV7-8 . ASSLGFDRNQPQH
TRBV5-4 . ASSLGGRDAAKYSNQPQH
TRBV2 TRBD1 ASTIDPGQNQPQH
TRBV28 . ASSSAGTAGKNIQY
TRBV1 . TSSQVNTVIPLDTQY
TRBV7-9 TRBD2 ASSPAYGTSPNYNEQF
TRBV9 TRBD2 ASSGRLAGGGEQF
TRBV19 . ASSSAGLRAF
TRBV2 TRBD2 ASSELAPGTSGRIHEQY
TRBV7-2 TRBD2 ASSFLLAYSYNEQF
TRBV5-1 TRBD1 ASSLDGTGGLTGELF
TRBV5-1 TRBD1 ASSSGQEGDGYT
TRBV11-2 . ASSSGQKNTEAF
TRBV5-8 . ASGGTPNTEAF
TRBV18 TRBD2 ASQRGATYEQY
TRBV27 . ASSFNTPGEGGYT
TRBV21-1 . ASRAPSRLAGYNCNGELF
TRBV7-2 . ASSLSGWGQF
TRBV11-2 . ASSFSRLEQF
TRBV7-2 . ASSLVSGATDTQY
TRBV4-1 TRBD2 ASSQASGSSYNEQF
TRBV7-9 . ASSASGNTIY
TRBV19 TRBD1 ASSITGADNQPQH
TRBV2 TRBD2 ASSVGGFSTDTQY
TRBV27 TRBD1 ASSLLQGAWGSPLH
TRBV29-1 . SVATSGDQPQH
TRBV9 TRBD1 ASSGTGINQPQH
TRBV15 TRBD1 ATSREQGAIQPQH
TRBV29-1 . SVDWTAQETQY
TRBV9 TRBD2 ASSPSGRFGTDTQY
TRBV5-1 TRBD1 ASSYWTGSPYEQY
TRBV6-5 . ASNPQAKAEAF
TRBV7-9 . ASSLATASEQF
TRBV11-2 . ASSLEDRQY
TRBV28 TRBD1 ASRPSGTGSDTQY
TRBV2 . ASTFGADNEKLF
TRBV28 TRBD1 ASSFQGDQPQH
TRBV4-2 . ASSQDKIEGGQPQH
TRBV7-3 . ASSLTRAGANTGELF
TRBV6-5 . ASRRELSGNTIY
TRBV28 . ASSYQGYSSGNTIY
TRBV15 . ATSRDPGVGADTQY
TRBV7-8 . ASSARGGASYNEQF
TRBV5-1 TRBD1 ASSLRTGGGPRDNEQF
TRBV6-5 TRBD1 ASSKPGQGTYEQY
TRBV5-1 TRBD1 ASSLGGDRLGEQY